This T cell receptor beta chain appears in the sequencing data of a study of T cell changes during pregnancy in multiple sclerosis (dated by TCRdb to about 2019). With respect to the entire study: The study examined how the T cell repertoire changed over the course of pregnancy in women with multiple sclerosis.

Trimming removed 0 bases from V and 4 bases from J; the gene matches leave 4 bases unexplained. Reading from cysteine to phenylalanine, the CDR3 counts 16 amino acids. Just CDR3 DNA is preserved here, 48 bases in frame from base 1. The germline V gene (reference sequence) provides CDR1 SGHKS and CDR2 YYEKEE. Library generation was performed with the immunoSEQ multiplex PCR assay. TCRdb re-hosts the immuneACCESS table, in-frame sequences only. Its copies lack some clones; in the studies checked, an unresolved V gene accounts for under half of them, and the cause for the rest is not known. This sample holds over 100,000 clones; roughly 90% were observed only once. The ten top clones hold approximately 1.4% of the sample. As regards this clone: What antigen it recognizes has not been identified. Base qualities were left out, and no much larger clone turns up one base away.

Sequencing was performed on peripheral blood, taken in the third trimester of pregnancy. This clonotype originated in a female donor with multiple sclerosis, enrolled in a pregnancy study. The sequence is built from TRBV5-5 and TRBJ2-1, with TRBD2 identical over 10 junction bases. CDR3 protein: CASSLAQLAGYNEQFF. The sequenced DNA is TGTGCCAGCAGCTTGGCCCAACTAGCGGGATACAATGAGCAGTTCTTC.